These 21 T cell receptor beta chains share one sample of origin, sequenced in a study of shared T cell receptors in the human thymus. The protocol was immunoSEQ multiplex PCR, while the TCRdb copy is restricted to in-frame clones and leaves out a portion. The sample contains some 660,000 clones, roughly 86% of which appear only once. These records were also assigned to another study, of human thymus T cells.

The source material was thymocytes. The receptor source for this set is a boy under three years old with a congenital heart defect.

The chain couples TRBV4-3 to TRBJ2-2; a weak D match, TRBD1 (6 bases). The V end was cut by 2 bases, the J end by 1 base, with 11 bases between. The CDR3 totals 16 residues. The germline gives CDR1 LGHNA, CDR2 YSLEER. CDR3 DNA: TGCGCCAGCAGCCAACCGGGACAACTGAACACCGGGGAGCTGTTTTTT. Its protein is CASSQPGQLNTGELFF.

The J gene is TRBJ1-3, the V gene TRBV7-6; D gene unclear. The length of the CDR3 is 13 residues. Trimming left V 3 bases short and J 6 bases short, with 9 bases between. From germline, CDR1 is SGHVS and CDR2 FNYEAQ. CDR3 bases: TGTGCCAGCAGCTTGAGGTCCGAAAACACCATATATTTT. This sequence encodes CASSLRSENTIYF.

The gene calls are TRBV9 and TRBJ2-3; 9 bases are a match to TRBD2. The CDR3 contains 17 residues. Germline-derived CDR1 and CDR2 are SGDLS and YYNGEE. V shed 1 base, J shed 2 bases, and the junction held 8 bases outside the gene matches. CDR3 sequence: CASSVLAGQPHTDTQYF. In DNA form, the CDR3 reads TGTGCCAGCAGCGTACTAGCGGGGCAACCGCACACAGATACGCAGTATTTT.

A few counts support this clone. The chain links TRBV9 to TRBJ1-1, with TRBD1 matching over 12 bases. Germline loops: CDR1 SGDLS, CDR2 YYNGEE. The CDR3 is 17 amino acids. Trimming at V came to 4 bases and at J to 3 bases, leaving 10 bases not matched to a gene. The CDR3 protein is CASSPRDRGQEDTEAFF. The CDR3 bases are TGTGCCAGCAGCCCCCGGGACAGGGGGCAGGAAGACACTGAAGCTTTCTTT.

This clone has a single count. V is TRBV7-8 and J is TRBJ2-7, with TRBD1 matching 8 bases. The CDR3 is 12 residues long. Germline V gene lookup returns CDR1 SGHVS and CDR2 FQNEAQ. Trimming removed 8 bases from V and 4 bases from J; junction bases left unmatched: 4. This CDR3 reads CASGDRRYEQYF. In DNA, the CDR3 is TGTGCCAGCGGGGACAGGAGGTACGAGCAGTACTTC.

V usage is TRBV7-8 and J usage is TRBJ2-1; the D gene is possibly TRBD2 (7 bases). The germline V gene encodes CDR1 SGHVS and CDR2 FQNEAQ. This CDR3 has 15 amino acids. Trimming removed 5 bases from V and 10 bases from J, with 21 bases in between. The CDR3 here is CASSGTNPGGKEQFF. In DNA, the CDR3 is TGTGCCAGCAGCGGAACCAACCCGGGGGGCAAAGAGCAGTTCTTC.

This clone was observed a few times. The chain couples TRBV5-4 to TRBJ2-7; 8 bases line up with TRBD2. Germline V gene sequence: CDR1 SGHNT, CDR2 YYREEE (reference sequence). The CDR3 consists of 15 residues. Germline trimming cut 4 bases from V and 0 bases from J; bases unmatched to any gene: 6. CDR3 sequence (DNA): TGTGCCAGCAGCCCCCAGCGGGGGCTCTCCTACGAGCAGTACTTC. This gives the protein CASSPQRGLSYEQYF.

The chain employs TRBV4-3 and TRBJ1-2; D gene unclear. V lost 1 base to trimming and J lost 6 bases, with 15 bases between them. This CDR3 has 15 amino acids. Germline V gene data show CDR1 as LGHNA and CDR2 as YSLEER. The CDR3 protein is CASSQVSRGLDGYTF. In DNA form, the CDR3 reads TGCGCCAGCAGCCAAGTTTCTCGGGGTCTCGATGGCTACACCTTC.

The CDR3 DNA reads TGTGCCTGGGGAACAGGGGTCACTGAAGCTTTCTTT. It encodes CAWGTGVTEAFF. The V and J genes are TRBV30 and TRBJ1-1; 7 bases match TRBD1. Per the germline V gene, CDR1 is GTSNPN and CDR2 is SVGIG (reference sequence). Trimming cost V 5 bases and J 4 bases; bases outside gene matches: 4. This CDR3 has 12 residues.

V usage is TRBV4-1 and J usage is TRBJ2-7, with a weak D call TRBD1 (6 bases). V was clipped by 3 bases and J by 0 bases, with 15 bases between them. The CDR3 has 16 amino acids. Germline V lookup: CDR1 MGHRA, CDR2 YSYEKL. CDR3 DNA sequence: TGCGCCAGCAGCCACCCCGACAGGTGGAGCTCCTACGAGCAGTACTTC. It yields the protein CASSHPDRWSSYEQYF.

This CDR3 reads CASSQKWGDRGNQPQHF. CDR3 coding DNA: TGCGCCAGCAGCCAAAAATGGGGGGACAGGGGCAATCAGCCCCAGCATTTT. V usage is TRBV4-3 and J usage is TRBJ1-5, with TRBD1 identical over 9 bases. This CDR3 region has 17 residues. The germline CDR1 and CDR2 sequences are LGHNA and YSLEER. With V trimmed by 2 bases and J by 2 bases, 7 bases remained unmatched.

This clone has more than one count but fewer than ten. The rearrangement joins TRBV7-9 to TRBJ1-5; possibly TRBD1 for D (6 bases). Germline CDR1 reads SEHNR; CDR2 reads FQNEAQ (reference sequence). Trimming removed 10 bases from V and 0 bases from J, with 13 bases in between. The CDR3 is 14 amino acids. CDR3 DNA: TGTGCCACCCACAGGGATTATAGCAATCAGCCCCAGCATTTT. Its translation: CATHRDYSNQPQHF.

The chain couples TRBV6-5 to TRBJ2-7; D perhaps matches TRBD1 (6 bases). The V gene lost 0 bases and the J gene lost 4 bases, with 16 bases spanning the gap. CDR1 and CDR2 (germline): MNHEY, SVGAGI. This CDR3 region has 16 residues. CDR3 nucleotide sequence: TGTGCCAGCAGTTACTCCTGGGTAGGGCAGGGGTACGAGCAGTACTTC. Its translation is CASSYSWVGQGYEQYF.

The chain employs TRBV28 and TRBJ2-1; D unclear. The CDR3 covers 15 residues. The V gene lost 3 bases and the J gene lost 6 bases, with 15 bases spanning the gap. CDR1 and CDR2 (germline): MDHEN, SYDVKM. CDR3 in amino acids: CASSFFGGLRNEQFF. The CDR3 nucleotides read TGTGCCAGCAGTTTTTTCGGCGGATTACGCAATGAGCAGTTCTTC.

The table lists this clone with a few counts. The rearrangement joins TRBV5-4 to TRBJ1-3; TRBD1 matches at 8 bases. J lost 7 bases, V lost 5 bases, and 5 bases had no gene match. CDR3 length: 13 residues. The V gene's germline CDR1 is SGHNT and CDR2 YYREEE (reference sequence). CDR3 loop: CASSLQGANTIYF. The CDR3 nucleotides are TGTGCCAGCAGTCTTCAGGGGGCGAACACCATATATTTT.

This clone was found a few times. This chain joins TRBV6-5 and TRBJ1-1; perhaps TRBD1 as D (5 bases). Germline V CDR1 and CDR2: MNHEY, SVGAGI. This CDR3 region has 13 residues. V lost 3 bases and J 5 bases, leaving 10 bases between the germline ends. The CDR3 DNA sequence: TGTGCCAGCAGTTATTGTGGGGGGACTGAAGCTTTCTTT. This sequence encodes CASSYCGGTEAFF.

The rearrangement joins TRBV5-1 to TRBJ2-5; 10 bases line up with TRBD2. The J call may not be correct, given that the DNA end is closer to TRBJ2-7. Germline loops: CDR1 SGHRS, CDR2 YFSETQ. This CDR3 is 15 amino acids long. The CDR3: CASSQTTSGVYEQYF. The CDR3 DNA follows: TGCGCCAGCAGCCAAACAACTAGCGGGGTCTACGAGCAGTACTTC.

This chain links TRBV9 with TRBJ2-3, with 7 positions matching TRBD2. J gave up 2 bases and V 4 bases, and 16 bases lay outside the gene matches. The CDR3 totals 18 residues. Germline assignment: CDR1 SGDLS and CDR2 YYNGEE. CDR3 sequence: CASSSPKASGYFTDTQYF. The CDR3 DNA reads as TGTGCCAGCAGCTCTCCTAAGGCTAGCGGTTATTTCACAGATACGCAGTATTTT.

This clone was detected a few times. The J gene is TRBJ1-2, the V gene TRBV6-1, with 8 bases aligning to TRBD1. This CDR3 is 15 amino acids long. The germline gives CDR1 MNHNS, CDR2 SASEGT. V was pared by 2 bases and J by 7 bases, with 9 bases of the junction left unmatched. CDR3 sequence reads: CASSESEQGGSGYTF. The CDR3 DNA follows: TGTGCCAGCAGTGAATCGGAACAGGGGGGTTCTGGCTACACCTTC.

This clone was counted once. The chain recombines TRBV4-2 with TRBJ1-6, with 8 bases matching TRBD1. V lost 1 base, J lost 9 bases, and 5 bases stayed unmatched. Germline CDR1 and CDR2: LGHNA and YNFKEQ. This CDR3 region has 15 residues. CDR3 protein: CASSQVETGGSPLHF. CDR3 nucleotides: TGTGCCAGCAGCCAAGTAGAAACAGGGGGTTCACCCCTCCACTTT.

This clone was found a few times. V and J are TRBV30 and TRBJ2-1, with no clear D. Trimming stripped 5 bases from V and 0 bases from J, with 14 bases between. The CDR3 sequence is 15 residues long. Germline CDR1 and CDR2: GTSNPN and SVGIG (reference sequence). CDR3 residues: CAWGPISVSYNEQFF. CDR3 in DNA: TGTGCCTGGGGGCCTATCAGTGTCTCCTACAATGAGCAGTTCTTC.